The following is a T cell receptor beta chain sequence with its context. The CDR3 is 12 residues long. Trimming stripped 3 bases from V and 6 bases from J, with 8 bases between. Germline V gene lookup returns CDR1 LGHNA and CDR2 YNFKEQ. The entry originates in a study of T cells in tumors after PD-1 blockade. Study summary: Patients received pembrolizumab 200 mg every 3 weeks or cemiplimab 350 mg every 2 weeks. Blood samples averaged about 110,000 templates (range roughly 22,000-280,000) and 35,000 or so unique clonotypes.

Only in-frame clones appear in the TCRdb table, and some are missing; sequencing was by immunoSEQ multiplex PCR. The sample carries 45,000 to 60,000 clones, approximately 80% recorded once. This sequence originates from a human donor with advanced basal cell or squamous cell carcinoma (not recorded which). This sample comprised PBMCs, obtained before anti-PD-1 therapy. The chain uses TRBV4-2 and TRBJ1-1, with D perhaps TRBD1 (5 bases). In nucleotides, the CDR3 is TGTGCCAGCAGCCAGTTGGGGGCTGAAGCTTTCTTT. It is translated as CASSQLGAEAFF.